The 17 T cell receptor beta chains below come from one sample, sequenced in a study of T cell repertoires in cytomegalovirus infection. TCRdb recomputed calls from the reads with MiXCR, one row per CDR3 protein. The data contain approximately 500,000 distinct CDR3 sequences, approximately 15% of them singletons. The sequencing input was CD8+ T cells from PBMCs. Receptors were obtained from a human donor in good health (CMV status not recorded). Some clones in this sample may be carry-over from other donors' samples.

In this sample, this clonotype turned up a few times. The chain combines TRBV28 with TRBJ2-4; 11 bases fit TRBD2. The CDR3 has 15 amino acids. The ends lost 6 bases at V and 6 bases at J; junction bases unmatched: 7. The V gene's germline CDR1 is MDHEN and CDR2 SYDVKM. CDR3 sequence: CASRETGTSGNIQYF. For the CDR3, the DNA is TGTGCCAGCAGAGAAACCGGGACTAGCGGAAACATTCAGTACTTC.

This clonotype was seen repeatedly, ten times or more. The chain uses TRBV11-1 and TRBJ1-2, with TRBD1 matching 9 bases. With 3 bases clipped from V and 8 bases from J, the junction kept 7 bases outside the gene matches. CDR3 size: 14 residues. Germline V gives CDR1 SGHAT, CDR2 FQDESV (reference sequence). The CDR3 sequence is CASSFTGTGMGYTF. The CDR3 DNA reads TGTGCCAGCAGCTTTACCGGGACAGGGATGGGCTACACCTTC.

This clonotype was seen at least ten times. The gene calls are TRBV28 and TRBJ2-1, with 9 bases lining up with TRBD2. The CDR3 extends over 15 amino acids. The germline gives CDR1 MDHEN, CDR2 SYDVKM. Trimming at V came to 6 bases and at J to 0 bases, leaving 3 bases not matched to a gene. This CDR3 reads CASSPSGVSYNEQFF. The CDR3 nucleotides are TGTGCCAGCAGCCCTAGCGGGGTCTCCTACAATGAGCAGTTCTTC.

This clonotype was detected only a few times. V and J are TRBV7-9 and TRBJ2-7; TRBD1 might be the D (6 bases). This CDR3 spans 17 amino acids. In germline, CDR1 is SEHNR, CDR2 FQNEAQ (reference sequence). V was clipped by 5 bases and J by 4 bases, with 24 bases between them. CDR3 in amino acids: CASSLTLGQGERYEQYF. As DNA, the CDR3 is TGTGCCAGCAGCCTCACCCTGGGACAAGGTGAGAGGTACGAGCAGTACTTC.

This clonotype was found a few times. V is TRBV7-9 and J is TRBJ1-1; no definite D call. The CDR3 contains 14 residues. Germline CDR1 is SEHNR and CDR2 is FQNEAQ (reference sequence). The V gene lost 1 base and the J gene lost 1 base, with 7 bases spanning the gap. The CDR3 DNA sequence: TGTGCCAGCAGCTTAGGGCTTTGGAACACTGAAGCTTTCTTT. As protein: CASSLGLWNTEAFF.

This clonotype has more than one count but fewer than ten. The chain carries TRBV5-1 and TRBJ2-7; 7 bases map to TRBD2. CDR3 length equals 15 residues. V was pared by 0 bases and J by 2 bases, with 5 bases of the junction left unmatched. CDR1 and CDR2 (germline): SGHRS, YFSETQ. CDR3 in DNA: TGCGCCAGCAGCTTGGGTCGGGGGGAAGCCTACGAGCAGTACTTC. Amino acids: CASSLGRGEAYEQYF.

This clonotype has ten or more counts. The CDR3 reads CASSLAEGQPKAFF. For the CDR3, the DNA is TGTGCCAGCAGCTTAGCGGAGGGGCAGCCTAAAGCTTTCTTT. The rearrangement uses TRBV7-9 and TRBJ1-1; tentatively, D is TRBD1 (5 bases). The CDR3 runs 14 residues. Germline V gives CDR1 SEHNR, CDR2 FQNEAQ (reference sequence). The V end lost 0 bases, the J end lost 9 bases, and 14 bases lay between the germline ends.

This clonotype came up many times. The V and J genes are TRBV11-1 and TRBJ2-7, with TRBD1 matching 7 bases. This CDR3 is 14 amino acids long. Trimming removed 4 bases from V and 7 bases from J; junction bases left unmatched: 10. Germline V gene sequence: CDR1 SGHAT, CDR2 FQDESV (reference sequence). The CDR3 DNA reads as TGTGCCAGCAGCTCCCGGGACAGACACGGAGAGCAGTACTTC. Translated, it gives CASSSRDRHGEQYF.

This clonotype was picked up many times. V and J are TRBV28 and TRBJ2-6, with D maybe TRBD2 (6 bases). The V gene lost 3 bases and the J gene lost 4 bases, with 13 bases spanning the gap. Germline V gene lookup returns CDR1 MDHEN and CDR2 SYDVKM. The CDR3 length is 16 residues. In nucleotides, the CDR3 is TGTGCCAGCAGTTTCTCAGGGACTGAGGGGGCCAACGTCCTGACTTTC. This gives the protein CASSFSGTEGANVLTF. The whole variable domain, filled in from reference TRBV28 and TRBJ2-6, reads DVKVTQSSRYLVKRTGEKVFLECVQDMDHENMFWYRQDPGLGLRLIYFSYDVKMKEKGDIPEGYSVSREKKERFSLILESASTNQTSMYLCASSFSGTEGANVLTFGAGSRLTVL.

CDR3 loop: CASSLWETNTEAFF. CDR3 in DNA: TGTGCCAGTAGTTTATGGGAAACGAACACTGAAGCTTTCTTT. The V call is TRBV19, the J call TRBJ1-1; unclear D gene. Trimming shortened V by 5 bases and J by 1 base, and 11 bases separated the two germline ends. The CDR3 has 14 amino acids. Germline values: CDR1 LNHDA, CDR2 SQIVND (reference sequence).

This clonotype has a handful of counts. CDR3 in DNA: TGTGCCACCACCCCGGGGACTAGCGGGAGGGGATACACCGGGGAGCTGTTTTTT. Translation gives CATTPGTSGRGYTGELFF. V is TRBV5-4 and J is TRBJ2-2, with TRBD2 identical over 16 bases. The V gene's germline CDR1 is SGHNT and CDR2 YYREEE (reference sequence). V dropped 9 bases and J dropped 3; count of bases not matched to a gene: 11. The CDR3 is made up of 18 amino acids.

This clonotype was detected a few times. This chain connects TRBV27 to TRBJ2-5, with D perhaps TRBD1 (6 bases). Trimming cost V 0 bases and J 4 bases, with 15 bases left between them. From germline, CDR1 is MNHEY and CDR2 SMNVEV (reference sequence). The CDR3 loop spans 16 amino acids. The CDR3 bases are TGTGCCAGCAGTTTATCCCGCCAGGGGTTAGGAGAGACCCAGTACTTC. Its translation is CASSLSRQGLGETQYF.

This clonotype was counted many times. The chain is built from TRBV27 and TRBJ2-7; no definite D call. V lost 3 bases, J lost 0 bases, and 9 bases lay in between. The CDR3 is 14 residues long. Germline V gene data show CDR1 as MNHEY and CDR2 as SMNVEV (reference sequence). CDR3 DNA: TGTGCCAGCAGTTTTACGGCCAGCTCCTACGAGCAGTACTTC. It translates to CASSFTASSYEQYF.

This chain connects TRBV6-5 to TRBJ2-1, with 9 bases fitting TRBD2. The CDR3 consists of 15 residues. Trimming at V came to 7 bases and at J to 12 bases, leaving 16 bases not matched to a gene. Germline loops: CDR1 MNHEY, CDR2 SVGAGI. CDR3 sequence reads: CASNLSGGLNLGQFF. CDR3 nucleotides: TGTGCCAGCAACCTTAGCGGGGGCCTAAATTTGGGGCAGTTCTTC.

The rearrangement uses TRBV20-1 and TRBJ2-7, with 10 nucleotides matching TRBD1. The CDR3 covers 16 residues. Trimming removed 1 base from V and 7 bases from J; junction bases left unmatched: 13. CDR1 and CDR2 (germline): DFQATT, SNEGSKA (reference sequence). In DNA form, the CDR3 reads TGCAGTGCTAGAGGAAATCCGGGACAGGGGCCTGGGGAGCAGTACTTC. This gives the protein CSARGNPGQGPGEQYF.

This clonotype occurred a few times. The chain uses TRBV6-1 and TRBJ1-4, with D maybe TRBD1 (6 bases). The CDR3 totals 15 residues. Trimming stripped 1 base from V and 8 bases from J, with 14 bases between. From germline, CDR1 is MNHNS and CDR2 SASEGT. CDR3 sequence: CASSEEPGQAEKLFF. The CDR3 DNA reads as TGTGCCAGCAGTGAAGAGCCGGGACAAGCAGAAAAACTGTTTTTT.

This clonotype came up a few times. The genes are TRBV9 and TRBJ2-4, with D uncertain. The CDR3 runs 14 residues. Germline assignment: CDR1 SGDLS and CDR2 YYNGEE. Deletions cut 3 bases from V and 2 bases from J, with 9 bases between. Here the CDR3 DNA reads TGTGCCAGCAGCGCGGGCCTGTCCAAAAACATTCAGTACTTC. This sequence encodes CASSAGLSKNIQYF.